This T cell receptor (beta chain) was identified during a study of siplizumab effects on memory and regulatory T cells. Some clones are missing from TCRdb's copy, which holds only in-frame ones; the method was immunoSEQ multiplex PCR. This repertoire shows more than 85,000 clones, roughly 94% found once; its top ten account for roughly 0.61%. The sample taken for sequencing was Tregs sorted from blood. The receptor's source is a human donor in good health.

This chain's CDR3 is CAWSGQGGEQYF. Here the CDR3 DNA reads TGTGCCTGGAGTGGACAGGGAGGGGAGCAGTACTTC. This chain connects TRBV30 to TRBJ2-7; D may correspond to TRBD1 or TRBD2 (7 bases each). CDR3 size: 12 residues. The V end was cut by 1 base, the J end by 7 bases, with 11 bases between. The germline V gene encodes CDR1 GTSNPN and CDR2 SVGIG (reference sequence).